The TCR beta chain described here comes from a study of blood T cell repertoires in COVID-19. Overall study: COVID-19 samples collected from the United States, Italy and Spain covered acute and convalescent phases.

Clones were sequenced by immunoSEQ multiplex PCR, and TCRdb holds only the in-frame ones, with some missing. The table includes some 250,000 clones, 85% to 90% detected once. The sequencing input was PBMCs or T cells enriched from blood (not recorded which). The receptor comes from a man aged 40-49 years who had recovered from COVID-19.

CDR3 residues: CASTKAVAGVSDTQYF. The CDR3 DNA reads as TGTGCCAGCACCAAAGCGGTGGCGGGAGTGTCAGATACGCAGTATTTT. V usage is TRBV5-4 and J usage is TRBJ2-3, with 7 bases that match TRBD2. Germline values: CDR1 SGHNT, CDR2 YYREEE (reference sequence). The V and J ends lost 6 bases and 4 bases, in that order; junction bases with no gene match: 14. The CDR3 consists of 16 residues.